These 10 T cell receptor beta chains share one sample of origin, sequenced in a study of cytomegalovirus exposure and HLA in healthy donors. The PCR used 60 Vbeta and 13 Jbeta primers. Assay: immunoSEQ multiplex PCR; the TCRdb copy retains only in-frame clones and omits some. The sample has about 160,000 clones; 84% are singletons. Sequencing was done on a sample of PBMCs. These receptor sequences come from a young man in good health and CMV-seronegative.

The V and J genes are TRBV2 and TRBJ1-2, with TRBD1 as a possible D gene (5 bases). CDR3 length: 11 residues. Germline CDR1 is SNHLY and CDR2 is FYNNEI. Trimming shortened V by 9 bases and J by 3 bases, and 8 bases separated the two germline ends. This CDR3 is CASDSHYGYTF. The CDR3, as DNA: TGTGCCAGTGACAGTCACTATGGCTACACCTTC.

V usage is TRBV7-2 and J usage is TRBJ1-5; 8 nucleotides align to TRBD1. Trimming took 5 bases from V and 2 from J; bases not matched to a gene: 8. This CDR3 comprises 16 residues. Germline V CDR1 and CDR2: SGHTA, FQGNSA. CDR3 DNA: TGTGCCAGCAGCCCGAGGCCGACAGGGGGCAATCAGCCCCAGCATTTT. Translating gives CASSPRPTGGNQPQHF.

The chain has TRBV5-1 and TRBJ2-5, with D possibly being TRBD1 (6 bases). This CDR3 is built from 16 residues. Per germline, CDR1 SGHRS and CDR2 YFSETQ. Trimming stripped 0 bases from V and 0 bases from J, with 12 bases between. CDR3: CASSLGRTVYQETQYF. CDR3 nucleotides: TGCGCCAGCAGCTTGGGCAGGACAGTGTACCAAGAGACCCAGTACTTC.

The CDR3 DNA reads as TGTGCCAGCAGTGCACAGGGGGCGTCCTACAATGAGCAGTTCTTC. Protein product: CASSAQGASYNEQFF. This sequence joins TRBV6-5 and TRBJ2-1; 9 bases align to TRBD1. CDR1 is MNHEY and CDR2 is SVGAGI in the germline V gene. This CDR3 has 15 residues. Losses at the gene ends were 5 bases for V and 1 base for J; bases not matched to a gene: 3.

The rearrangement links TRBV15 to TRBJ2-5, with a weak D call TRBD1 (6 bases). The CDR3 is made up of 13 amino acids. The V gene lost 6 bases and the J gene lost 3 bases, with 11 bases spanning the gap. Germline V lookup: CDR1 LNHNV, CDR2 YYDKDF (reference sequence). CDR3 nucleotide sequence: TGTGCCACCAGAGAGGGGACAAAAGAGACCCAGTACTTC. It codes for CATREGTKETQYF.

This clone has just a few counts. The chain has TRBV4-3 and TRBJ2-1, with 14 nucleotides matching TRBD2. V dropped 4 bases and J dropped 3; count of bases not matched to a gene: 11. This CDR3 is 19 amino acids long. Germline loops: CDR1 LGHNA, CDR2 YSLEER. The CDR3 spells CASSRDSRGLAGVYNEQFF. Written as DNA, the CDR3 is TGCGCCAGCAGCCGAGACTCGCGGGGACTAGCGGGAGTCTACAATGAGCAGTTCTTC.

The chain couples TRBV29-1 to TRBJ2-6; weak D call: TRBD2 (7 bases). Trimming pared 5 bases from V and 1 base from J, leaving 21 bases between. The CDR3 is made up of 18 amino acids. Germline values: CDR1 SQVTM, CDR2 ANQGSEA. CDR3 loop: CSVKDSGASESGANVLTF. CDR3 sequence (DNA): TGCAGCGTTAAGGACAGCGGGGCCTCTGAATCTGGGGCCAACGTCCTGACTTTC.

The rearrangement joins TRBV5-6 to TRBJ2-7, with TRBD2 as a possible D gene (7 bases). The CDR3 loop spans 15 amino acids. Germline V gives CDR1 SGHDT, CDR2 YYEEEE. Trimming took off 0 bases at V and 5 bases at J, with 15 bases between the two ends. DNA for the CDR3: TGTGCCAGCAGCTTGGCCCCGGGGGGCATACACGAGCAGTACTTC. Protein product: CASSLAPGGIHEQYF.

V and J are TRBV7-9 and TRBJ1-2; D gene ambiguous. V lost 4 bases and J 4 bases, leaving 10 bases between the germline ends. CDR3 length: 13 residues. CDR1 and CDR2 from the germline V gene are SEHNR and FQNEAQ (reference sequence). The CDR3 loop is CASSSPGTYGYTF. The CDR3 DNA reads as TGTGCCAGCAGCTCCCCGGGAACCTATGGCTACACCTTC.

The chain employs TRBV30 and TRBJ2-4; D is ambiguous. Germline lookup yields CDR1 GTSNPN and CDR2 SVGIG (reference sequence). This CDR3 has 13 residues. Between the trimmed V and J ends, which lost 2 bases and 2 bases, there was a span of 7 bases. The CDR3 reads CAWSYIPKNIQYF. CDR3 in DNA: TGTGCCTGGAGTTACATACCCAAAAACATTCAGTACTTC.